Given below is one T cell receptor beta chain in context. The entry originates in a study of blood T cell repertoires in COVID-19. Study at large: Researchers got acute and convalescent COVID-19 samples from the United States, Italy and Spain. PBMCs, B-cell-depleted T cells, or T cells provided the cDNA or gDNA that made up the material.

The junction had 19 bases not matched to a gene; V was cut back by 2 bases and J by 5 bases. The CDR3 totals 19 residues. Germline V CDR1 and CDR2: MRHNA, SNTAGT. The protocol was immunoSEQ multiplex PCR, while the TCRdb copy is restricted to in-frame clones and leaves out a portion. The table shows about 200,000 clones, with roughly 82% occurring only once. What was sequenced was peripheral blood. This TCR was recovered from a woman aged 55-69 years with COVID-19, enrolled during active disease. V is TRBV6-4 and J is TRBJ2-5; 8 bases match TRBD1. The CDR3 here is CASSDGASGGPSVPETQYF. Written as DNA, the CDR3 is TGTGCCAGCAGTGACGGAGCCTCAGGGGGCCCCTCTGTCCCGGAGACCCAGTACTTC.